These 30 T cell receptor beta chains were sequenced from one sample in a study of blood T cell repertoires in COVID-19. Data came from immunoSEQ multiplex PCR; TCRdb stores just in-frame clones and leaves some out. The sample carries 100,000 to 120,000 clones, about three quarters recorded once. Sequenced: peripheral blood. These receptors came from a woman in her 70s with acute or convalescent COVID-19.

V gene TRBV6-5 combines with J gene TRBJ2-1, with TRBD2 as a possible D gene (5 bases). The germline V gene has CDR1 MNHEY and CDR2 SVGAGI. The CDR3 has 13 amino acids. V lost 7 bases, J lost 9 bases, and 16 bases lay in between. Here the CDR3 DNA reads TGTGCCAGCAAGGTGACTGGCCGGGGTGAGCAGTTCTTC. Translating gives CASKVTGRGEQFF.

This chain joins TRBV5-1 and TRBJ2-1, with TRBD2 matching over 9 bases. Trimming removed 3 bases from V and 0 bases from J; junction bases left unmatched: 7. The CDR3 has 17 amino acids. Germline CDR1 reads SGHRS; CDR2 reads YFSETQ. Here the CDR3 reads CASSWGSGGTSYNEQFF. The CDR3 coding sequence is TGCGCCAGCAGCTGGGGTAGCGGGGGTACCTCCTACAATGAGCAGTTCTTC. Full variable domain (outside the CDR3, taken from reference TRBV5-1 and TRBJ2-1): KAGVTQTPRYLIKTRGQQVTLSCSPISGHRSVSWYQQTPGQGLQFLFEYFSETQRNKGNFPGRFSGRQFSNSRSEMNVSTLELGDSALYLCASSWGSGGTSYNEQFFGPGTRLTVL.

The chain is built from TRBV30 and TRBJ1-3; TRBD1 is a possible D gene (5 bases). Trimming cost V 0 bases and J 0 bases, with 12 bases left between them. CDR3 length: 16 amino acids. CDR1 and CDR2 (germline): GTSNPN, SVGIG (reference sequence). CDR3 amino acids: CAWSVIGGASGNTIYF. CDR3 in DNA: TGTGCCTGGAGTGTAATCGGAGGGGCCTCTGGAAACACCATATATTTT.

The J gene is TRBJ2-6, the V gene TRBV29-1; D unclear. The CDR3 sequence is 14 residues long. The germline gives CDR1 SQVTM, CDR2 ANQGSEA. V was cut by 6 bases and J by 0 bases, with 9 bases left in between. The CDR3 DNA sequence: TGCAGCGTGCTCTGGGCCTCTGGGGCCAACGTCCTGACTTTC. It codes for CSVLWASGANVLTF. Together with reference TRBV29-1 and TRBJ2-6, the CDR3 gives the full variable domain: SAVISQKPSRDICQRGTSLTIQCQVDSQVTMMFWYRQQPGQSLTLIATANQGSEATYESGFVIDKFPISRPNLTFSTLTVSNMSPEDSSIYLCSVLWASGANVLTFGAGSRLTVL.

This chain connects TRBV5-4 to TRBJ2-3; D is undetermined. Between the trimmed V and J ends, which lost 4 bases and 2 bases, there was a span of 5 bases. CDR3 length: 12 residues. CDR1 is SGHNT, CDR2 YYREEE, per germline (reference sequence). In DNA form, the CDR3 reads TGTGCCAGCAGCCGTATCACAGATACGCAGTATTTT. It is translated as CASSRITDTQYF.

The chain is built from TRBV7-9 and TRBJ1-4; D gene unclear. V was pared by 0 bases and J by 6 bases, with 8 bases between. The CDR3 is 14 amino acids. The germline CDR1 and CDR2 sequences are SEHNR and FQNEAQ (reference sequence). CDR3 sequence reads: CASSLAGGYEKLFF. In DNA, the CDR3 is TGTGCCAGCAGCTTAGCGGGAGGTTATGAAAAACTGTTTTTT. Based on the CDR3 plus reference TRBV7-9 and TRBJ1-4, the full variable domain is DTGVSQNPRHKITKRGQNVTFRCDPISEHNRLYWYRQTLGQGPEFLTYFQNEAQLEKSRLLSDRFSAERPKGSFSTLEIQRTEQGDSAMYLCASSLAGGYEKLFFGSGTQLSVL.

The chain recombines TRBV7-2 with TRBJ2-5; 16 nucleotides match TRBD2. The J segment lost 4 bases and the V segment lost 5 bases, leaving 7 bases of the junction unmatched. Germline-derived CDR1 and CDR2 are SGHTA and FQGNSA. CDR3 length equals 17 residues. The CDR3 coding sequence is TGTGCCAGCAGCGGGACTAGCGGGGGGGCCAGGCGAGAGACCCAGTACTTC. Amino acids: CASSGTSGGARRETQYF. Drawing the rest from reference TRBV7-2 and TRBJ2-5, the complete variable domain is GAGVSQSPSNKVTEKGKDVELRCDPISGHTALYWYRQSLGQGLEFLIYFQGNSAPDKSGLPSDRFSAERTGGSVSTLTIQRTQQEDSAVYLCASSGTSGGARRETQYFGPGTRLLVL.

The gene calls are TRBV28 and TRBJ2-7; perhaps TRBD2 as D (6 bases). V was shortened by 5 bases and J by 3 bases, with 17 bases between the two germline ends. Germline CDR1 and CDR2: MDHEN and SYDVKM. CDR3 length: 15 amino acids. Here the CDR3 DNA reads TGTGCCAGCAGTCCCCCCGGGGGAACCTACTACGAGCAGTACTTC. Translated, it gives CASSPPGGTYYEQYF. The variable domain in full, completed from reference TRBV28 and TRBJ2-7, reads DVKVTQSSRYLVKRTGEKVFLECVQDMDHENMFWYRQDPGLGLRLIYFSYDVKMKEKGDIPEGYSVSREKKERFSLILESASTNQTSMYLCASSPPGGTYYEQYFGPGTRLTVT.

The CDR3 loop reads CASSEMANTQYF. Here the CDR3 DNA reads TGTGCCAGCAGTGAAATGGCCAACACGCAGTATTTT. This chain uses TRBV6-1 with TRBJ2-3; D is ambiguous. There are 12 residues in the CDR3. V was trimmed by 2 bases and J by 9 bases, leaving 9 bases between them. The germline V gene has CDR1 MNHNS and CDR2 SASEGT.

DNA for the CDR3: TGCGCCAGCAGTCGGGACAGCCTCACTGAAGCTTTCTTT. It is translated as CASSRDSLTEAFF. The chain employs TRBV10-1 and TRBJ1-1; 7 nucleotides match TRBD1. Looked up from germline, CDR1 is WNHNN and CDR2 is SYGVQD (reference sequence). There are 13 residues in the CDR3. V dropped 5 bases and J dropped 4; count of bases not matched to a gene: 4.

The V call is TRBV18, the J call TRBJ1-1, with D possibly matching TRBD1 (5 bases). Trimming pared 5 bases from V and 0 bases from J, leaving 7 bases between. CDR1 and CDR2 from the germline V gene are KGHSH and LQKENI. The CDR3 contains 13 residues. In nucleotides, the CDR3 is TGTGCCAGCTCAGAGACAGTGAACACTGAAGCTTTCTTT. This encodes CASSETVNTEAFF.

This clone was recorded a few times. The chain recombines TRBV7-9 with TRBJ1-2, with unresolved D. The CDR3 sequence is 14 residues long. Trimming stripped 2 bases from V and 4 bases from J, with 11 bases between. CDR1 is SEHNR and CDR2 is FQNEAQ in the germline V gene (reference sequence). The CDR3 nucleotides read TGTGCCAGCAGCTTAATCTCTGGGCCCTATGGCTACACCTTC. Translating gives CASSLISGPYGYTF. Using reference TRBV7-9 and TRBJ1-2 for the parts outside the CDR3, the full variable domain is DTGVSQNPRHKITKRGQNVTFRCDPISEHNRLYWYRQTLGQGPEFLTYFQNEAQLEKSRLLSDRFSAERPKGSFSTLEIQRTEQGDSAMYLCASSLISGPYGYTFGSGTRLTVV.

The chain couples TRBV6-2 or TRBV6-3 to TRBJ1-2; perhaps TRBD1 as D (6 bases). The V gene lost 5 bases and the J gene lost 8 bases, with 18 bases spanning the gap. CDR3 length equals 14 residues. Germline CDR1 is MNHEY and CDR2 is SVGEGT. For the CDR3, the DNA is TGTGCCAGCAGTCAGACAGGCTCTAGATCCGGCTACACCTTC. Amino acids: CASSQTGSRSGYTF.

The CDR3 region is CASSLVGDGLYGYTF. The CDR3 DNA reads TGTGCCAGCAGCTTAGTAGGAGACGGACTGTATGGCTACACCTTC. This chain links TRBV7-2 with TRBJ1-2; D is uncertain. V lost 1 base to trimming and J lost 5 bases, with 14 bases between them. CDR3 length equals 15 residues. The germline CDR1 and CDR2 sequences are SGHTA and FQGNSA.

The rearrangement links TRBV21-1 to TRBJ1-5. TRBV21-1 is labeled a pseudogene. The CDR3 totals 17 residues. CDR3 sequence reads: CASSKPAEVHSNQPQHF. The DNA of the CDR3 is TGTGCCAGCAGCAAGCCCGCGGAGGTACATAGCAATCAGCCCCAGCATTTT.

This clone was picked up one time. The V and J genes are TRBV14 and TRBJ2-3, with 8 bases identical to TRBD1. J lost 6 bases, V lost 6 bases, and 8 bases had no gene match. The V gene's germline CDR1 is SGHDN and CDR2 FVKESK. This CDR3 spans 14 amino acids. Written as DNA, the CDR3 is TGTGCCAGCAGGAGGACAGGGACCCCGGATACGCAGTATTTT. As protein: CASRRTGTPDTQYF.

The genes are TRBV5-1 and TRBJ2-2; the match to TRBD2 covers 9 bases. This CDR3 has 18 amino acids. Germline CDR1 SGHRS, CDR2 YFSETQ. V was pared by 0 bases and J by 0 bases, with 6 bases of the junction left unmatched. The CDR3 nucleotides read TGCGCCAGCAGCTTGGCCGGTAGCGGGGGCTCGAACACCGGGGAGCTGTTTTTT. Translating gives CASSLAGSGGSNTGELFF.

The chain couples TRBV19 to TRBJ1-4; 9 bases are a match to TRBD1. Germline trimming cut 5 bases from V and 3 bases from J; bases unmatched to any gene: 10. The CDR3 consists of 17 residues. The germline V gene encodes CDR1 LNHDA and CDR2 SQIVND (reference sequence). This chain's CDR3 is CASSPGTGTGANEKLFF. The CDR3 DNA reads as TGTGCCAGTAGTCCTGGGACAGGGACGGGGGCTAATGAAAAACTGTTTTTT. The full variable domain, completed using reference TRBV19 and TRBJ1-4, is DGGITQSPKYLFRKEGQNVTLSCEQNLNHDAMYWYRQDPGQGLRLIYYSQIVNDFQKGDIAEGYSVSREKKESFPLTVTSAQKNPTAFYLCASSPGTGTGANEKLFFGSGTQLSVL.

The chain uses TRBV21-1 and TRBJ1-1; the table gives TRBD1 as D, unverified against the DNA. TRBV21-1 is described as a pseudogene. There are 16 residues in the CDR3. CDR3 bases: TGTGCCAGCACCCCGGGACAGGGTAAGGGGGGCACTGAAGCTTTCTTT. This sequence encodes CASTPGQGKGGTEAFF.

The chain joins TRBV3-1 (or the pseudogene TRBV3-2) to TRBJ2-5; a weak D match, TRBD2 (6 bases). The V gene's germline CDR1 is LGHDT and CDR2 YNNKEL (reference sequence). The CDR3 is 15 amino acids. With 3 bases removed from V and 5 bases from J, the gap between germline ends came to 16 bases. The CDR3 here is CASSQSGLTWETQYF. The DNA of the CDR3 is TGTGCCAGCAGCCAGTCCGGACTAACCTGGGAGACCCAGTACTTC.

This clone was detected a few times. The genes are TRBV2 and TRBJ2-1; TRBD1 is a possible D gene (5 bases). With 7 bases removed from V and 4 bases from J, the gap between germline ends came to 8 bases. This CDR3 region has 12 residues. Germline CDR1 SNHLY, CDR2 FYNNEI. The CDR3 DNA is TGTGCCAGCAACACAGGTTACAATGAGCAGTTCTTC. This translates into CASNTGYNEQFF.

This clone was detected only a few times. The chain uses TRBV5-4 and TRBJ2-2; TRBD2 matches 7 bases. Germline-derived CDR1 and CDR2 are SGHNT and YYREEE (reference sequence). V dropped 3 bases and J dropped 6; count of bases not matched to a gene: 5. This CDR3 is built from 14 residues. CDR3 in amino acids: CASSSAGRAGELFF. The CDR3 nucleotides are TGTGCCAGCAGCTCAGCGGGGAGGGCCGGGGAGCTGTTTTTT. Variable domain in full (rest from reference TRBV5-4 and TRBJ2-2): ETGVTQSPTHLIKTRGQQVTLRCSSQSGHNTVSWYQQALGQGPQFIFQYYREEENGRGNFPPRFSGLQFPNYSSELNVNALELDDSALYLCASSSAGRAGELFFGEGSRLTVL.

V and J are TRBV19 and TRBJ1-1, with D tentatively TRBD1 (5 bases). V dropped 5 bases and J dropped 0 bases, with 22 bases sitting between them. The CDR3 spans 18 residues. CDR1 and CDR2 from the germline V gene are LNHDA and SQIVND (reference sequence). CDR3 sequence reads: CASSGAAGRGRMNTEAFF. CDR3 DNA sequence: TGTGCCAGTAGTGGGGCGGCAGGGAGGGGTCGAATGAACACTGAAGCTTTCTTT.

CDR3 sequence (DNA): TGTGCCTGGAGTGTAGGGCAGGGTGGGGCAGATACGCAGTATTTT. As protein: CAWSVGQGGADTQYF. The rearrangement joins TRBV30 to TRBJ2-3; a possible D gene is TRBD1 (5 bases). The CDR3 has 15 residues. V lost 0 bases and J 4 bases, leaving 14 bases between the germline ends. Germline-derived CDR1 and CDR2 are GTSNPN and SVGIG (reference sequence). Based on the CDR3 plus reference TRBV30 and TRBJ2-3, the full variable domain is SQTIHQWPATLVQPVGSPLSLECTVEGTSNPNLYWYRQAAGRGLQLLFYSVGIGQISSEVPQNLSASRPQDRQFILSSKKLLLSDSGFYLCAWSVGQGGADTQYFGPGTRLTVL.

CDR3 amino acids: CASRQGQLNTEAFF. The CDR3 coding sequence is TGTGCCAGCAGACAGGGACAGTTGAACACTGAAGCTTTCTTT. V gene TRBV27 combines with J gene TRBJ1-1, with 7 bases that match TRBD1. The CDR3 consists of 14 residues. The V gene end was trimmed by 6 bases and the J gene end by 0 bases; junction bases not matched to a gene: 4. The germline V gene encodes CDR1 MNHEY and CDR2 SMNVEV (reference sequence).

V gene TRBV5-1 combines with J gene TRBJ2-7, with 8 nucleotides matching TRBD2. This CDR3 comprises 16 residues. Germline-derived CDR1 and CDR2 are SGHRS and YFSETQ. In nucleotides, the CDR3 is TGCCCCCGTTTGAGCGTTCGGGGGGGCCGGGGGGGGGAGCAGTACTTC. Translated: CPRLSVRGGRGGEQYF.

V gene TRBV5-6 combines with J gene TRBJ1-2; TRBD1 matches at 10 bases. The V gene's germline CDR1 is SGHDT and CDR2 YYEEEE. The length of the CDR3 is 14 residues. Trimming took 0 bases from V and 4 from J; bases not matched to a gene: 0. CDR3: CASSLGTGGYGYTF. The CDR3, as DNA: TGTGCCAGCAGCTTGGGGACAGGGGGCTATGGCTACACCTTC.

This clone occurred once. The chain joins TRBV10-2 to TRBJ2-7; TRBD2 matches 11 bases. The CDR3 runs 15 residues. The germline V gene has CDR1 WSHSY and CDR2 SAAADI. The J segment lost 6 bases and the V segment lost 3 bases, leaving 7 bases of the junction unmatched. CDR3 protein: CASSEAASGGSEQYF. CDR3 nucleotide sequence: TGCGCCAGCAGTGAAGCTGCTAGCGGGGGGTCCGAGCAGTACTTC.

The gene calls are TRBV5-1 and TRBJ1-1; D perhaps matches TRBD1 (6 bases). V lost 4 bases to trimming and J lost 1 base, with 11 bases between them. Germline values: CDR1 SGHRS, CDR2 YFSETQ. The CDR3 consists of 14 residues. In DNA form, the CDR3 reads TGCGCCAGCAGCCAACAGGGTGGGAACACTGAAGCTTTCTTT. It yields the protein CASSQQGGNTEAFF.

This clone has a single count. This sequence joins TRBV5-1 and TRBJ2-1, with TRBD2 matching 15 bases. This CDR3 comprises 17 residues. V shed 3 bases and J 4 bases; nucleotides not matched to a gene: 5. Germline loops: CDR1 SGHRS, CDR2 YFSETQ. CDR3 bases: TGCGCCAGCAGCTCCGGACTAGCGGGGGGGCCTTACAATGAGCAGTTCTTC. Protein sequence: CASSSGLAGGPYNEQFF.